The 30 T cell receptor beta chains reported below all come from one sample, sequenced in a study of T cells in Graves' hyperthyroidism and ophthalmopathy. Amplification targeted TCR beta CDR3 regions from RNA transcripts. Using the HTBI primer set, a first-round RT-PCR was run on the TCR CDR3. TCRdb recomputed calls from the multiplex PCR reads with MiXCR, one row per CDR3 protein. The repertoire holds 80,000 to 100,000 distinct CDR3 sequences, with roughly 37% as singletons. Sequencing was carried out using peripheral blood or thyroid tissue (not recorded which). The origin of the receptors is a woman aged 25-40 years with Graves' hyperthyroidism.

Remarks on this clonotype: A much larger clone differs by one base, so this may be a read error. Because the CDR3 is missing its conserved closing phenylalanine or tryptophan, this is likely a read error. The V call is TRBV10-3, the J call TRBJ1-1; possible D gene TRBD1, 5 bases. The CDR3 consists of 14 residues. In germline, CDR1 is ENHRY, CDR2 SYGVKD. The CDR3 nucleotides are TGTGCCAGCAGTCTTTTGGGACGGAGCACTGAAGCTTTCTCT. Protein: CASSLLGRSTEAFS.

This clonotype was seen ten or more times. The gene calls are TRBV5-1 and TRBJ1-2; 7 bases map to TRBD1. J gave up 3 bases and V 4 bases, and 12 bases lay outside the gene matches. This CDR3 spans 16 amino acids. Germline V lookup: CDR1 SGHRS, CDR2 YFSETQ. This chain's CDR3 is CASSPGQADPHYGYTF. CDR3 DNA sequence: TGCGCCAGCAGCCCCGGACAGGCCGACCCCCACTATGGCTACACCTTC.

By its share, this clonotype is medium-sized. The V gene is TRBV6-5, the J gene TRBJ2-7; D remains ambiguous. The CDR3 has 13 residues. Trimming removed 2 bases at V and 4 bases at J, with 9 bases between. Germline assignment: CDR1 MNHEY and CDR2 SVGAGI. The CDR3 bases are TGTGCCAGCAGTTACAATCCCCTATACGAGCAGTACTTC. Translating gives CASSYNPLYEQYF.

This clonotype was seen many times. The chain combines TRBV20-1 with TRBJ2-5; D may match TRBD1 or TRBD2 (6 bases each). In germline, CDR1 is DFQATT, CDR2 SNEGSKA (reference sequence). CDR3 length equals 13 residues. The germline V and J ends were trimmed by 6 bases and 4 bases, with 15 bases remaining between them. The CDR3 is CSAPPGAGETQYF. In nucleotides, the CDR3 is TGCAGTGCCCCCCCGGGGGCCGGAGAGACCCAGTACTTC.

This clonotype was detected ten times or more. The rearrangement links TRBV6-1 to TRBJ1-4, with D maybe TRBD1 (5 bases). Germline CDR1 is MNHNS and CDR2 is SASEGT. CDR3 length equals 16 residues. V was clipped by 3 bases and J by 2 bases, with 13 bases between them. CDR3 loop: CASSERQGNTNEKLFF. Written as DNA, the CDR3 is TGTGCCAGCAGTGAGCGTCAGGGAAACACTAATGAAAAACTGTTTTTT.

At least ten counts were recorded for this clonotype. The chain is built from TRBV10-1 and TRBJ1-2; D perhaps matches TRBD1 (6 bases). This CDR3 has 20 residues. Trimming stripped 3 bases from V and 4 bases from J, with 30 bases between. Germline values: CDR1 WNHNN, CDR2 SYGVQD (reference sequence). The CDR3 is CASSDPLDSESTEGIYGYTF. CDR3 nucleotides: TGCGCCAGCAGTGATCCCTTGGACAGCGAATCAACAGAGGGGATCTATGGCTACACCTTC.

This clonotype was observed many times. The chain links TRBV6-5 to TRBJ1-1; D possibly corresponds to TRBD1 (6 bases). The CDR3 runs 11 residues. V gave up 8 bases and J gave up 11 bases, with 15 bases separating them. The germline gives CDR1 MNHEY, CDR2 SVGAGI. The CDR3 loop reads CASWGGEGAFF. The CDR3 nucleotides are TGTGCCAGCTGGGGGGGCGAGGGGGCTTTCTTT.

This clonotype has a count of ten or more. The chain uses TRBV27 and TRBJ1-5; D perhaps matches TRBD1 (5 bases). Trimming removed 3 bases at V and 5 bases at J, with 8 bases between. CDR1 is MNHEY, CDR2 SMNVEV, per germline (reference sequence). CDR3 length equals 13 residues. CDR3 amino acids: CASSFGGYQPQHF. In nucleotides, the CDR3 is TGTGCCAGCAGTTTCGGGGGATATCAGCCCCAGCATTTT.

This clonotype occurred many times. The chain has TRBV7-3 and TRBJ1-1, with D perhaps matching TRBD1 (5 bases). V was shortened by 3 bases and J by 1 base, with 12 bases between the two germline ends. Germline V gene data show CDR1 as SGHTA and CDR2 as FQGTGA. CDR3 length equals 15 residues. The CDR3 reads CASSLYRLTNTEAFF. In DNA, the CDR3 is TGTGCCAGCAGCTTGTACAGGCTGACGAACACTGAAGCTTTCTTT.

This clonotype has ten or more counts. The chain uses TRBV7-3 and TRBJ2-7; tentatively, D is TRBD1 (5 bases). This CDR3 region has 14 residues. The V end lost 4 bases, the J end lost 2 bases, and 12 bases lay between the germline ends. CDR1 is SGHTA and CDR2 is FQGTGA in the germline V gene. The CDR3 region has the DNA TGTGCCAGCAGCTCCGGACACGGACCCTACGAGCAGTACTTC. This encodes CASSSGHGPYEQYF.

This clonotype was seen a few times. The chain employs TRBV30 and TRBJ1-1, with D perhaps matching TRBD1 (5 bases). CDR1 and CDR2 (germline): GTSNPN, SVGIG (reference sequence). Trimming pared 1 base from V and 4 bases from J, leaving 10 bases between. The CDR3 has 13 residues. CDR3: CAWSAAGGTEAFF. CDR3 DNA: TGTGCCTGGAGTGCGGCGGGGGGCACTGAAGCTTTCTTT.

Ten or more counts support this clonotype. The chain recombines TRBV7-6 with TRBJ1-6, with D uncertain. The V gene lost 0 bases and the J gene lost 9 bases, with 12 bases spanning the gap. The CDR3 is 15 amino acids. Germline CDR1 SGHVS, CDR2 FNYEAQ. The DNA for the CDR3 is TGTGCCAGCAGCTTAGCGGGAGGCATAATTTCACCCCTCCACTTT. This codes for CASSLAGGIISPLHF. Together with reference TRBV7-6 and TRBJ1-6, the CDR3 gives the full variable domain: GAGVSQSPRYKVTKRGQDVALRCDPISGHVSLYWYRQALGQGPEFLTYFNYEAQQDKSGLPNDRFSAERPEGSISTLTIQRTEQRDSAMYRCASSLAGGIISPLHFGNGTRLTVT.

This clonotype was detected many times. This chain uses TRBV6-6 with TRBJ2-7; D is possibly TRBD2 (6 bases). Between the trimmed V and J ends, which lost 5 bases and 3 bases, there was a span of 11 bases. Germline CDR1 reads MNHNY; CDR2 reads SVGAGI (reference sequence). CDR3 size: 13 residues. The CDR3 protein is CASSRDWIYEQYF. CDR3 bases: TGTGCCAGCAGTCGGGACTGGATCTACGAGCAGTACTTC.

Concerning this clonotype itself: The conserved closing phenylalanine or tryptophan is absent in this CDR3, likely reflecting a read error. It is unclear where the CDR3 begins or ends on the DNA, so no DNA is shown, and the CDR3 is as TCRdb lists it. This sequence joins TRBV2 and TRBJ1-6. The CDR3 is 9 amino acids in total, end residues counted. Germline V lookup: CDR1 SNHLY, CDR2 FYNNEI. CDR3 amino acids: CASSLPTPS.

This chain links TRBV24-1 with TRBJ2-2; 8 positions match TRBD1. V lost 3 bases, J lost 1 base, and 6 bases stayed unmatched. CDR1 and CDR2 (germline): KGHDR, SFDVKD. The CDR3 contains 17 residues. The CDR3 loop reads CATSDLPGTGNTGELFF. CDR3 nucleotide sequence: TGTGCCACCAGTGATCTCCCCGGGACAGGGAACACCGGGGAGCTGTTTTTT.

In regard to this clonotype: The germline gene is not matched at one end of the junction; a read error may be the cause. This chain joins TRBV15 and TRBJ2-5, with 9 bases that match TRBD1. From germline, CDR1 is LNHNV and CDR2 YYDKDF (reference sequence). The CDR3 has 15 residues. The CDR3 bases are TGTGCCACCAGCAGTCGGGACAGGGAAGGAGAGACCCGGTACTTC. As protein: CATSSRDREGETRYF. The full variable domain, in which reference TRBV15 and TRBJ2-5 provide the parts outside the CDR3, is DAMVIQNPRYQVTQFGKPVTLSCSQTLNHNVMYWYQQKSSQAPKLLFHYYDKDFNNEADTPDNFQSRRPNTSFCFLDIRSPGLGDTAMYLCATSSRDREGETRYFGPGTRLLVL.

This chain connects TRBV6-1 to TRBJ2-3; D gene ambiguous. V was shortened by 7 bases and J by 4 bases, with 12 bases between the two germline ends. The CDR3 length is 13 residues. CDR1 is MNHNS, CDR2 SASEGT, per germline. The DNA of the CDR3 is TGTGCCAGCACCGGAAGCCCCGCAGATACGCAGTATTTT. This translates into CASTGSPADTQYF.

This rearrangement joins TRBV7-2 to TRBJ2-1, with 10 nucleotides matching TRBD2. Trimming cost V 5 bases and J 8 bases; bases outside gene matches: 9. The CDR3 runs to 15 residues. Germline V CDR1 and CDR2: SGHTA, FQGNSA. The chain's CDR3 is CASSQARTSGDEQFF. For the CDR3, the DNA is TGTGCCAGCAGCCAAGCGCGGACTAGCGGCGATGAGCAGTTCTTC.

The chain couples TRBV20-1 to TRBJ1-1; 11 bases agree with TRBD1. Germline trimming cut 2 bases from V and 4 bases from J; bases unmatched to any gene: 3. The CDR3 length is 14 residues. CDR1 is DFQATT and CDR2 is SNEGSKA in the germline V gene (reference sequence). As DNA, the CDR3 is TGCAGTGCTAGACCCGGACAGGGGGCCACTGAAGCTTTCTTT. It specifies CSARPGQGATEAFF.

The chain joins TRBV7-9 to TRBJ1-6; D is uncertain. Looked up from germline, CDR1 is SEHNR and CDR2 is FQNEAQ (reference sequence). Trimming took 1 base from V and 9 from J, leaving 4 bases between them. The CDR3 consists of 12 residues. CDR3 protein: CASSLGASPLHF. CDR3 DNA: TGTGCCAGCAGCTTAGGGGCTTCACCCCTCCACTTT.

Note on this clonotype: A junction boundary mismatches the germline segment, possibly from a read error. This chain connects TRBV5-1 to TRBJ1-5, with 9 nucleotides matching TRBD1. In germline, CDR1 is SGHRS, CDR2 YFSETQ. This CDR3 has 16 residues. CDR3: CTSSLVIGQGSQPQHF. As DNA, the CDR3 is TGCACCAGCAGCTTGGTCATCGGACAGGGGAGTCAGCCCCAGCATTTT.

This clonotype appeared many times. This rearrangement joins TRBV10-1 to TRBJ2-7; TRBD2 matches 8 bases. Germline V gene lookup returns CDR1 WNHNN and CDR2 SYGVQD (reference sequence). The V gene end was trimmed by 8 bases and the J gene end by 5 bases; junction bases not matched to a gene: 8. This CDR3 region has 13 residues. The DNA of the CDR3 is TGCGCCAGCTCTAGCGGGCCGCGAGACGAGCAGTACTTC. This codes for CASSSGPRDEQYF.

The gene calls are TRBV6-1 and TRBJ1-5; D call uncertain. Trimming cost V 6 bases and J 4 bases, with 10 bases left between them. The CDR3 covers 13 residues. Germline assignment: CDR1 MNHNS and CDR2 SASEGT. CDR3 residues: CASSPLSNQPQHF. In DNA form, the CDR3 reads TGTGCCAGCAGCCCTTTGTCAAATCAGCCCCAGCATTTT.

This clonotype was picked up a small number of times. The chain couples TRBV28 to TRBJ2-5, with TRBD2 matching over 7 bases. From germline, CDR1 is MDHEN and CDR2 SYDVKM. This CDR3 has 14 residues. V shed 7 bases and J 3 bases; nucleotides not matched to a gene: 8. The CDR3 bases are TGTGCCAGCAAGGGAGGGGAGGTGAAAGAGACCCAGTACTTC. Amino acid sequence: CASKGGEVKETQYF.

In this sample, this clonotype turned up once. The chain recombines TRBV15 with TRBJ1-5, with a weak D call TRBD1 (5 bases). In germline, CDR1 is LNHNV, CDR2 YYDKDF (reference sequence). The CDR3 is 14 residues long. Trimming removed 1 base from V and 4 bases from J, with 8 bases in between. This CDR3 is CATSRVGANQPQHF. CDR3 DNA sequence: TGTGCCACCAGCAGAGTCGGGGCAAATCAGCCCCAGCATTTT.

The chain uses TRBV28 and TRBJ1-5; D gene ambiguous. The CDR3 is 14 amino acids. The germline gives CDR1 MDHEN, CDR2 SYDVKM. V dropped 4 bases and J dropped 4 bases, with 11 bases sitting between them. The CDR3 DNA reads as TGTGCCAGCAGTTGGTGGGCAGGAAATCAGCCCCAGCATTTT. It codes for CASSWWAGNQPQHF.

With regard to this clonotype: Its ends do not fully match the called genes, so a read error is possible. This chain joins TRBV5-1 and TRBJ2-2, with D possibly matching TRBD2 (6 bases). The CDR3 has 14 amino acids. Germline-derived CDR1 and CDR2 are SGHRS and YFSETQ. The DNA of the CDR3 is TGCACCAGCAGCTTGGCCGGGGGTCCCGGGGAGCTGTTTTTT. This gives the protein CTSSLAGGPGELFF.

This clonotype has at least ten counts. J is TRBJ2-2 and V is TRBV7-8; 8 bases are shared with TRBD2. The CDR3 runs to 15 residues. Germline CDR1 reads SGHVS; CDR2 reads FQNEAQ. The trim removed 3 bases at V and 7 bases at J, leaving 7 bases unmatched. CDR3 DNA sequence: TGTGCCAGCAGCTTGCGGGTCGCGGGGGGCGGGGAGCTGTTTTTT. This codes for CASSLRVAGGGELFF.

The CDR3 region has the DNA TGTGCCAGCAGCGTAGGGGGGCAGATAATCAATCAGCCCCAGCATTTT. Protein: CASSVGGQIINQPQHF. This chain links TRBV9 with TRBJ1-5; D perhaps matches TRBD1 (6 bases). CDR1 SGDLS and CDR2 YYNGEE come from the germline V gene. Deletions cut 0 bases from V and 3 bases from J, with 13 bases between. This CDR3 has 16 amino acids.

The table lists this clonotype with a few counts. This sequence joins TRBV7-6 and TRBJ1-2; 7 nucleotides match TRBD1. Germline V lookup: CDR1 SGHVS, CDR2 FNYEAQ. J gave up 2 bases and V 5 bases, and 2 bases lay outside the gene matches. The CDR3 spans 13 residues. CDR3 sequence (DNA): TGTGCCAGCAGCCCCAGGGGGAACTATGGCTACACCTTC. This sequence encodes CASSPRGNYGYTF.